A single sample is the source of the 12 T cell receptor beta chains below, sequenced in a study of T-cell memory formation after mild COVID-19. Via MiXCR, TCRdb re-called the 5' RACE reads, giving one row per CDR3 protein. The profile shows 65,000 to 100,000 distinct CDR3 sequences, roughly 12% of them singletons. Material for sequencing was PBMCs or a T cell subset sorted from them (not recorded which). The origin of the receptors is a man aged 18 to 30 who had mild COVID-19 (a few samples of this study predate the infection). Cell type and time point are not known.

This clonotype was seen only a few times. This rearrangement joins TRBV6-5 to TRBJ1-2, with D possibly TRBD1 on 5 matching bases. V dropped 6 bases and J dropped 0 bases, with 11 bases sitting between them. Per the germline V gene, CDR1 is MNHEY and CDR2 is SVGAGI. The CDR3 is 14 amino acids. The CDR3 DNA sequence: TGTGCCAGCAGACAGGAAATAGCTAACTATGGCTACACCTTC. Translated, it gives CASRQEIANYGYTF.

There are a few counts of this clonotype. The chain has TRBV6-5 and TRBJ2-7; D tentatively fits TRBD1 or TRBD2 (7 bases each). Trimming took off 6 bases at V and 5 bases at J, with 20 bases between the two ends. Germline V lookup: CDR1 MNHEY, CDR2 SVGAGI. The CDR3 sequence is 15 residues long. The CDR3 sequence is CASSQQGGRDDEQYF. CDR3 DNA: TGTGCCAGCAGCCAGCAGGGGGGGCGGGACGACGAGCAGTACTTC.

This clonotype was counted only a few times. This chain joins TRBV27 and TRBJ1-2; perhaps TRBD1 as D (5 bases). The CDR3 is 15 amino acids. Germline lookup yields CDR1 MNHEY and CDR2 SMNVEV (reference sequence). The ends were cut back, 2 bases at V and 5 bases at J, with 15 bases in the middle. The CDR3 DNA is TGTGCCAGCAGTTTAAATCGGGGCTCCGGGTATGGCTACACCTTC. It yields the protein CASSLNRGSGYGYTF.

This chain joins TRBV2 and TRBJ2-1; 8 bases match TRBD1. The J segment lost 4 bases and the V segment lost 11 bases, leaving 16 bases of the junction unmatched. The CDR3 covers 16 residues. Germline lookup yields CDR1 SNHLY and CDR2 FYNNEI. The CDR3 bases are TGTGCCGGCTTAGACAGGGGCTCCGTGGTGTACAATGAGCAGTTCTTC. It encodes CAGLDRGSVVYNEQFF. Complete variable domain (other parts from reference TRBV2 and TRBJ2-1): EPEVTQTPSHQVTQMGQEVILRCVPISNHLYFYWYRQILGQKVEFLVSFYNNEISEKSEIFDDQFSVERPDGSNFTLKIRSTKLEDSAMYFCAGLDRGSVVYNEQFFGPGTRLTVL.

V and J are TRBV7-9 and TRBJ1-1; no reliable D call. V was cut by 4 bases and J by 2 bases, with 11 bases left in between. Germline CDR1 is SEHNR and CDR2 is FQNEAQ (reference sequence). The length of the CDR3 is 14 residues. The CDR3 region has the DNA TGTGCCAGCAGCTACGGTTTGGGAAACACTGAAGCTTTCTTT. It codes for CASSYGLGNTEAFF. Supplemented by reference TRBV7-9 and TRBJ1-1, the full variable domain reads DTGVSQNPRHKITKRGQNVTFRCDPISEHNRLYWYRQTLGQGPEFLTYFQNEAQLEKSRLLSDRFSAERPKGSFSTLEIQRTEQGDSAMYLCASSYGLGNTEAFFGQGTRLTVV.

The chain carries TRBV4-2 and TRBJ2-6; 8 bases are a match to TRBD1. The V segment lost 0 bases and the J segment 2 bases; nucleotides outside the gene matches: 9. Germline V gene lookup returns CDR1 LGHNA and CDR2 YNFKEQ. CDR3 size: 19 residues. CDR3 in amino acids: CASSQDRWTGTTGANVLTF. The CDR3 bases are TGTGCCAGCAGCCAAGATCGTTGGACAGGGACGACTGGGGCCAACGTCCTGACTTTC.

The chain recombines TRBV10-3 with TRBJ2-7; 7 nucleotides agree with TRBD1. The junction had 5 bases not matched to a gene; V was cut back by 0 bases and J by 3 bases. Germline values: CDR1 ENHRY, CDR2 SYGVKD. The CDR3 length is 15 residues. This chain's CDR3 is CAISESTGLGYEQYF. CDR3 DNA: TGTGCCATCAGTGAGTCGACAGGGTTGGGCTACGAGCAGTACTTC.

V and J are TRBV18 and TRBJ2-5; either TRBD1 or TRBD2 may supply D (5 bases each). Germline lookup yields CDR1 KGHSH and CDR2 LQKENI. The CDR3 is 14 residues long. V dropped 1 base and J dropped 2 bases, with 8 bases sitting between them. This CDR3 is CASSPLGEQETQYF. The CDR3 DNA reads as TGTGCCAGCTCACCACTGGGGGAACAAGAGACCCAGTACTTC.

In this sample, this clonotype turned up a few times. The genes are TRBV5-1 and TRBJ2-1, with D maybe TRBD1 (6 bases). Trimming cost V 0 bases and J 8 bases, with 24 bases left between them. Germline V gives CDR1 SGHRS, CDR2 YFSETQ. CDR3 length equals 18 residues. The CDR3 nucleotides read TGCGCCAGCAGCTTGGGATTGGGACAAGAAAGAGGTTATGATGAGCAGTTCTTC. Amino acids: CASSLGLGQERGYDEQFF.

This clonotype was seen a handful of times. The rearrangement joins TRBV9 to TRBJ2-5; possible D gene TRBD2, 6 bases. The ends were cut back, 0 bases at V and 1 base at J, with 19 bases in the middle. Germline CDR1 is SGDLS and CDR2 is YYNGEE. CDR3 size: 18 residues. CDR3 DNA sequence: TGTGCCAGCAGCGTAGGGATACCGGGGGATGCGCCCCAAGAGACCCAGTACTTC. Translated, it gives CASSVGIPGDAPQETQYF.

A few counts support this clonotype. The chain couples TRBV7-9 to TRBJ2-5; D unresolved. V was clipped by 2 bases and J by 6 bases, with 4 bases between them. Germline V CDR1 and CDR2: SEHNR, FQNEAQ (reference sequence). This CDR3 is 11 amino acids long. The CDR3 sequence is CASSLWKTQYF. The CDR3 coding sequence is TGTGCCAGCAGCTTATGGAAGACCCAGTACTTC.

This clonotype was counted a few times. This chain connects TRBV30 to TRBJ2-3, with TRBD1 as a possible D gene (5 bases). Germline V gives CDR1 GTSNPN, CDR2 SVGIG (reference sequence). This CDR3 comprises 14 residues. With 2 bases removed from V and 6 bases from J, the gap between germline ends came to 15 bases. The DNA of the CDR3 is TGTGCCTGGAGTTGGGAACCGACAGCCGATACGCAGTATTTT. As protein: CAWSWEPTADTQYF.